This T cell receptor (beta chain) was captured in a study of cytomegalovirus exposure and HLA in healthy donors. The overall study: The 90 to 150 validation repertoires used a platform that matched the one used for the approximately 620 first-cohort repertoires, as a later analysis reported. Findings of the study overall: Cytomegalovirus status was reportedly diagnosed by the classifier with high sensitivity and specificity. In the roughly 120 validation repertoires, a later analysis found that first-cohort TCR clusters tended to co-occur.

In regard to this clone: The antigen is undetermined.

The donors were members of the approximately 130-subject validation cohort (separate from the approximately 730-subject first cohort). Only in-frame clones appear in the TCRdb table, and some are missing; sequencing was by immunoSEQ multiplex PCR. The sample has 45,000 to 65,000 clones, more than 80% seen once; the top ten hold over 3%. The V gene lost 1 base and the J gene lost 7 bases, with 8 bases spanning the gap. The CDR3 runs to 11 residues. CDR1 is GTSNPN, CDR2 SVGIG, per germline (reference sequence). Sequences were obtained from PBMCs. The chain joins TRBV30 to TRBJ2-7; a weak D match, TRBD1 (6 bases). The TCR sequence derives from a man younger than 35 in good health and CMV-seronegative. The CDR3 here is CAWSGTGEQYF. The CDR3 nucleotides are TGTGCCTGGAGTGGTACAGGGGAGCAGTACTTC.